One TCR beta chain is described in this entry. Its cognate antigen has yet to be identified. No qualities accompany the bases; no much larger clone lies one base away. This record belongs to a study of shared clonotypes between healthy human individuals (dated by TCRdb to the early 2020s). Some background on the complete study: The cohort included three men and a couple of women between 18 and 49 years of age. Each donor's leukapheresis produced roughly between about 0.9 and 9.5 billion PBMCs. Blood TCR repertoires of four to six healthy adults were deeply sequenced to estimate repertoire size and the extent of clonotype sharing between individuals. For each donor, CD4 naive and CD4 memory were each given three plates, CD8 naive was given two plates, and CD8 memory was given one plate. Libraries were prepared and TCR repertoires were sequenced by different laboratories using diverse techniques, in order to increase sequencing depth and limit assay-specific biases. Results the study describes overall, beyond this receptor: About 5% of naive CD4, 3.5% of naive CD8, 2.3% of memory CD4, and 0.4% of memory CD8 clonotypes were shared across a few donors. Higher generation probabilities were observed for clonotypes shared by all four sorted-subset donors than for non-shared clonotypes. Naive subsets generally had larger estimated clonotype richness than memory subsets. Pairwise subsampling led to the expectation that sequencing depth would affect the degree of clonotype sharing among donors. Even with the large sequencing depth, rarefaction of the sorted-subset datasets indicated that sequencing was incomplete. The genetic and exposure-history diversity represented was limited by the small number of donors. Sampling was restricted to blood, and TCR repertoires in tissue are likely to differ from TCR repertoires in blood.

A distance of 13 bases separates the germline ends of V and J, which lose 4 bases and 4 bases respectively. Looking up the germline V gene yields CDR1 MGHRA and CDR2 YSYEKL. The CDR3 measures 15 amino acids from cysteine to phenylalanine. The read is trimmed to its CDR3 DNA, 45 bases read in frame from base 1. Using the deep immunoSEQ assay, multiplex PCR amplified TCR CDR3 regions from genomic DNA. Genomic DNA extracted from each cell subset was distributed evenly over all wells of several immunoSEQ 96-well plates, and each plate served as one replicate. For sorted subsets, about 200 ng genomic DNA, equal to about 30,000 T cell genomes, was loaded into each replicate PCR. Purified libraries were quantified with a Qubit 3.0 fluorometer, sized on a Bioanalyzer 2100, and re-quantified with the KAPA Library Quantification kit. Each immunoSEQ 96-well plate was sequenced on its own single-read 150-cycle Illumina NextSeq 550 flow cell. As for the original processing: Because the immunoSEQ output held only junctional sequences and lacked quality scores, the filtering could not match the filtering applied to full-length reads. Sequences were annotated with PyIR, a Python wrapper for IgBLAST v1.9, using IMGT germline references to assign V/J genes and CDR3. Reads were removed for weak V/J assignments (E-value above 1e-6), missing CDR3, stop codons, out-of-frame junctions, or ambiguous translated residues. V3J clonotypes were defined by identical inferred V gene, J gene, and CDR3 amino acid sequence. Percentage overlap between repertoires was calculated by dividing the number of shared unique clonotypes by the size of the smaller repertoire. Repertoire richness was assessed with RTK rarefaction, the Chao1 estimator, and Recon v2.1 estimates of unobserved clonotypes. Generation probabilities for all TCRbeta clonotypes obtained by the gDNA method from four donors were computed using OLGA. TCRdb re-hosts the immuneACCESS table, in-frame sequences only. Its copies lack some clones; in the studies checked, an unresolved V gene accounts for under half of them, and the cause for the rest is not known. From that table come the V and J calls and clone size; the DNA was used to work out D and trimming. In all, the sample holds around 2,000,000 clones, and 85% to 95% of those were seen once. The top ten hold over 1.5% of the sample.

CD8 naive samples were obtained by positive selection for CCR7 among CD45RO-negative cells, yielding a CD45RA+CCR7+ population from which TemRA cells were excluded. The donors were healthy, HIV-negative adults with no recently reported acute infections or vaccinations. All donors were Caucasian adults living in Nashville, Tennessee, USA. After blood collection by leukapheresis, PBMCs were isolated using Ficoll-Histopaque density gradient centrifugation and then cryopreserved in the vapor phase of liquid nitrogen. Analytical flow cytometry was used to check the purity and quantity of each magnetically sorted T cell population. Genomic DNA was isolated from every sorted fraction and measured by UV absorbance on a Nanodrop 2000c.

The sequence was collected from a man younger than 35 in good health. Some clones in this sample may be carry-over from other donors' samples. The sample consisted of naive CD8+ T cells from PBMCs. Per the publication, the cell subset or site label means: CD45RA+CCR7+. This chain is built from TRBV4-1 and TRBJ1-4; the D gene lacks a confident call. The CDR3 here reads CASSPVGPVNEKLFF. The DNA sequence reads TGCGCCAGCAGCCCTGTTGGGCCGGTTAATGAAAAACTGTTTTTT.